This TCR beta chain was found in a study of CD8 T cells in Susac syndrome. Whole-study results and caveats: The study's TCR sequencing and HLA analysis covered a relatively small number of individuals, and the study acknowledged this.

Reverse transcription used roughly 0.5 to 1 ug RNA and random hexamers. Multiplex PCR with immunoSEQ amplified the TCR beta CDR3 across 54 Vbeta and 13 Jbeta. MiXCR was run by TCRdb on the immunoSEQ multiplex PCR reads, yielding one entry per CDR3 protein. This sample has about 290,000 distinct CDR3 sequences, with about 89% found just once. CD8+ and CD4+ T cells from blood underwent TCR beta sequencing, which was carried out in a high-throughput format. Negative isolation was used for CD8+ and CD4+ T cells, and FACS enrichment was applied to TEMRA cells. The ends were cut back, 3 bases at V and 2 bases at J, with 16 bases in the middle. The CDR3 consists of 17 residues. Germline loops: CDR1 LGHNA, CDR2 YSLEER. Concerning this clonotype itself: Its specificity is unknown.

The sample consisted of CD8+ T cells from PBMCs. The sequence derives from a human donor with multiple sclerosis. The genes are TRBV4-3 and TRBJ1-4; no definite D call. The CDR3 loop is CASSQRSVMETNEKLFF. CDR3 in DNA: TGCGCCAGCAGCCAGCGGTCCGTAATGGAGACTAATGAAAAACTGTTTTTT.